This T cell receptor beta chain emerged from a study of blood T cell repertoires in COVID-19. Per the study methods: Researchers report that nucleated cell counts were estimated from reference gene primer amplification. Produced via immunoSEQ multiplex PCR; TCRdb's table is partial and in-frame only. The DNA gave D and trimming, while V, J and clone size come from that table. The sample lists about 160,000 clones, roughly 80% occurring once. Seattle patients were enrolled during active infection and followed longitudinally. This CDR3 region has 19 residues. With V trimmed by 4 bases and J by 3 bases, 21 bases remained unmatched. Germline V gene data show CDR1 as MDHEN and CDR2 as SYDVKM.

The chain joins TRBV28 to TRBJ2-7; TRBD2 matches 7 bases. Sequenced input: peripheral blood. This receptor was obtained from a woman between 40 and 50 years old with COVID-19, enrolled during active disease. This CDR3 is CASSSPSTYPGLTRYEQYF. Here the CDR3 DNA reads TGTGCCAGCAGTTCCCCCTCGACGTATCCGGGACTAACTCGCTACGAGCAGTACTTC. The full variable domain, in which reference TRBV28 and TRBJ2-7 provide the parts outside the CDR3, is DVKVTQSSRYLVKRTGEKVFLECVQDMDHENMFWYRQDPGLGLRLIYFSYDVKMKEKGDIPEGYSVSREKKERFSLILESASTNQTSMYLCASSSPSTYPGLTRYEQYFGPGTRLTVT.